This T cell receptor (beta chain) was recovered during a study of T cells in women clearing cervical HPV infection. Whole-study findings and limits: Repertoire richness, not evenness, was significantly elevated in CIN3+ cases versus controls. TRBV6-7 relative abundance averaged about 0.1% in cases and under 0.2% in controls.

V gave up 2 bases and J gave up 0 bases, with 14 bases separating them. CDR1 is SGHRS, CDR2 YFSETQ, per germline. The CDR3 consists of 16 residues. Details on this clone: Its antigen is unidentified. The sequenced fragment ends 3 residues before the CDR3 boundary, so the rest is inferred from the germline J gene.

Data came from immunoSEQ multiplex PCR; TCRdb stores just in-frame clones and leaves some out. The repertoire shows 15,000 to 20,000 clones; the top ten hold about 16%. MY09/MY11 PCR detected cervical HPV DNA; dot-blot assigned genotypes. The chain uses TRBV5-1 and TRBJ1-1, with a possible D match to TRBD1 (5 bases). This clonotype was sampled from a woman aged 18-70 years with a cervical HPV16 infection that either progressed to CIN3+ or cleared (not recorded which). Sequenced material: blood buffy coat. The CDR3 bases that were read are TGCGCCAGCAGCTTTGGGACGGGGGGGATGAACACTGAA. Protein sequence: CASSFGTGGMNTE. From start to end, the CDR3 is CASSFGTGGMNTEAFF.